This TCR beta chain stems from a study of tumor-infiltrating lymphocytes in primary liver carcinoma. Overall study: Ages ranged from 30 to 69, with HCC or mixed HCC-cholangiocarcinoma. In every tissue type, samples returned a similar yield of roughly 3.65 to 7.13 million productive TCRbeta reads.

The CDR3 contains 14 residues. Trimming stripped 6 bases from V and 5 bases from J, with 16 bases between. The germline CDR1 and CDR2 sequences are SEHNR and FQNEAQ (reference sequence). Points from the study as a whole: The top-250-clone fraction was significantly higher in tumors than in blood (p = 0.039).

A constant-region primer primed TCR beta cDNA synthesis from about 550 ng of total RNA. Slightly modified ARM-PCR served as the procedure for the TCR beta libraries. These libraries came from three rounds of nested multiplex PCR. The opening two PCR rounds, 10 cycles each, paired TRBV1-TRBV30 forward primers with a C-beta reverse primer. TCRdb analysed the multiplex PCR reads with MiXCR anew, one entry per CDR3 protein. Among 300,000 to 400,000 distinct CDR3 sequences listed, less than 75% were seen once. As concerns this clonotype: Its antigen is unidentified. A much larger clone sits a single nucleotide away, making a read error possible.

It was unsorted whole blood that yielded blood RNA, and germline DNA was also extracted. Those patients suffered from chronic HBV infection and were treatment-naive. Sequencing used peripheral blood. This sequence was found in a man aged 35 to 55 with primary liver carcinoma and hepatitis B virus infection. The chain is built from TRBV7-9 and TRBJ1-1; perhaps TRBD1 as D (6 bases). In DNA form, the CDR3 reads TGTGCCAGCAGGATAACAAGGGGGAAGACTGAAGCTTTCTTT. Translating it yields CASRITRGKTEAFF. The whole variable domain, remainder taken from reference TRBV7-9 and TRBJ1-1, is DTGVSQNPRHKITKRGQNVTFRCDPISEHNRLYWYRQTLGQGPEFLTYFQNEAQLEKSRLLSDRFSAERPKGSFSTLEIQRTEQGDSAMYLCASRITRGKTEAFFGQGTRLTVV.